Below, 23 T cell receptor beta chains from the same sample are listed, as sequenced in a study of blood T cell repertoires in COVID-19. Measured with immunoSEQ multiplex PCR; TCRdb has only the in-frame clones, and not every one. This repertoire shows more than 250,000 clones, about four fifths found once; its top ten account for about 5%. The sequenced material came from PBMCs or T cells enriched from blood (not recorded which). The receptors stem from a man aged 40-50 years who had been exposed to COVID-19.

CDR3: CASTAWREMVEQYF. DNA for the CDR3: TGTGCCAGCACTGCCTGGCGGGAGATGGTCGAGCAGTACTTC. V gene TRBV6-5 combines with J gene TRBJ2-7; 7 nucleotides match TRBD2. The germline gives CDR1 MNHEY, CDR2 SVGAGI. The CDR3 is 14 residues long. Germline trimming cut 7 bases from V and 6 bases from J; bases unmatched to any gene: 12.

This clone has just a few counts. This chain connects TRBV3-1 (or the pseudogene TRBV3-2) to TRBJ1-1; 7 nucleotides line up with TRBD1. This CDR3 spans 12 amino acids. The germline V gene encodes CDR1 LGHDT and CDR2 YNNKEL (reference sequence). The V segment lost 1 base and the J segment 7 bases; nucleotides outside the gene matches: 0. CDR3 DNA sequence: TGTGCCAGCAGCCAAGGACAGGGTGAAGCTTTCTTT. Translation gives CASSQGQGEAFF.

The chain recombines TRBV19 with TRBJ1-2; D gene uncertain. With 2 bases removed from V and 5 bases from J, the gap between germline ends came to 15 bases. The CDR3 covers 15 residues. Germline lookup yields CDR1 LNHDA and CDR2 SQIVND (reference sequence). This CDR3 is CASSILSGHAYGYTF. CDR3 in DNA: TGTGCCAGTAGTATACTTTCCGGTCATGCTTATGGCTACACCTTC. Filled out from reference TRBV19 and TRBJ1-2, the complete variable domain reads DGGITQSPKYLFRKEGQNVTLSCEQNLNHDAMYWYRQDPGQGLRLIYYSQIVNDFQKGDIAEGYSVSREKKESFPLTVTSAQKNPTAFYLCASSILSGHAYGYTFGSGTRLTVV.

V and J are TRBV5-4 and TRBJ1-4, with D maybe TRBD1 (5 bases). V dropped 2 bases and J dropped 2 bases, with 7 bases sitting between them. From germline, CDR1 is SGHNT and CDR2 YYREEE (reference sequence). The CDR3 runs to 14 residues. CDR3 sequence: CASSFGGTNEKLFF. CDR3 DNA: TGTGCCAGCAGCTTTGGGGGGACTAATGAAAAACTGTTTTTT.

In its sample, this clone was seen once. V and J are TRBV7-9 and TRBJ1-1; D unclear. V dropped 1 base and J dropped 2 bases, with 8 bases sitting between them. Per the germline V gene, CDR1 is SEHNR and CDR2 is FQNEAQ (reference sequence). There are 14 residues in the CDR3. The CDR3 sequence: CASSLVPLNTEAFF. For the CDR3, the DNA is TGTGCCAGCAGCTTAGTCCCCTTAAACACTGAAGCTTTCTTT. The variable domain in full, completed from reference TRBV7-9 and TRBJ1-1, reads DTGVSQNPRHKITKRGQNVTFRCDPISEHNRLYWYRQTLGQGPEFLTYFQNEAQLEKSRLLSDRFSAERPKGSFSTLEIQRTEQGDSAMYLCASSLVPLNTEAFFGQGTRLTVV.

The V gene is TRBV27, the J gene TRBJ2-3; D remains ambiguous. With 0 bases removed from V and 9 bases from J, the gap between germline ends came to 13 bases. Germline V lookup: CDR1 MNHEY, CDR2 SMNVEV (reference sequence). The CDR3 contains 14 residues. The CDR3 loop is CASSLSAPTRTQYF. The CDR3 DNA sequence: TGTGCCAGCAGTTTATCTGCCCCCACCCGGACGCAGTATTTT.

The rearrangement joins TRBV13 to TRBJ2-3, with D possibly matching TRBD2 (5 bases). The V end was cut by 1 base, the J end by 8 bases, with 7 bases between. Germline CDR1 and CDR2: PRHDT and FYEKMQ (reference sequence). CDR3 size: 12 residues. CDR3 DNA: TGTGCCAGCAGCTTAGAACGGGGTACGCAGTATTTT. It encodes CASSLERGTQYF.

This chain joins TRBV4-2 and TRBJ2-1; 9 bases are shared with TRBD2. Germline CDR1 reads LGHNA; CDR2 reads YNFKEQ. The ends lost 5 bases at V and 4 bases at J; junction bases unmatched: 6. The CDR3 loop spans 15 amino acids. The CDR3 reads CASSFSGRDYNEQFF. For the CDR3, the DNA is TGTGCCAGCAGCTTTAGCGGGAGAGATTACAATGAGCAGTTCTTC.

This chain uses TRBV7-3 with TRBJ2-1, with 10 bases matching TRBD2. V was pared by 0 bases and J by 6 bases, with 14 bases of the junction left unmatched. The CDR3 has 19 amino acids. CDR1 is SGHTA, CDR2 FQGTGA, per germline. The CDR3 DNA is TGTGCCAGCAGCTTAACGCGGCTAGCGGGAGCCCTGGGTCTCAATGAGCAGTTCTTC. This sequence encodes CASSLTRLAGALGLNEQFF.

Written as DNA, the CDR3 is TGTGCCCATCGACTAGCGGGACCTAACACCGGGGAGCTGTTTTTT. Its translation: CAHRLAGPNTGELFF. The chain employs TRBV30 and TRBJ2-2; 11 nucleotides agree with TRBD2. Trimming at V came to 8 bases and at J to 2 bases, leaving 7 bases not matched to a gene. Germline-derived CDR1 and CDR2 are GTSNPN and SVGIG (reference sequence). The CDR3 contains 15 residues.

The V gene is TRBV5-1, the J gene TRBJ2-7, with TRBD2 matching 8 bases. V shed 4 bases and J 7 bases; nucleotides not matched to a gene: 10. In germline, CDR1 is SGHRS, CDR2 YFSETQ. The CDR3 consists of 14 residues. CDR3 DNA: TGCGCCAGCAGCGAACTAGCGGTCCCCCGAGAGCAGTACTTC. Its protein is CASSELAVPREQYF.

This clone occurred many times. The chain uses TRBV3-1 (or the pseudogene TRBV3-2) and TRBJ2-7, with 11 bases identical to TRBD2. Unmatched junction bases numbered 19, after V lost 5 bases and J lost 7 bases. In germline, CDR1 is LGHDT, CDR2 YNNKEL (reference sequence). This CDR3 comprises 18 residues. This chain's CDR3 is CASSTPGPQLAGVREQYF. CDR3 nucleotide sequence: TGTGCCAGCAGCACCCCTGGCCCTCAACTAGCGGGAGTCAGAGAGCAGTACTTC.

The chain combines TRBV3-1 (or the pseudogene TRBV3-2) with TRBJ1-2; possibly TRBD1 for D (5 bases). This CDR3 is built from 13 residues. Germline V gene lookup returns CDR1 LGHDT and CDR2 YNNKEL (reference sequence). Between the trimmed V and J ends, which lost 2 bases and 3 bases, there was a span of 7 bases. The DNA for the CDR3 is TGTGCCAGCAGCCAACAGGGTTACTATGGCTACACCTTC. Translating gives CASSQQGYYGYTF.

This clone has just one count. The CDR3 coding sequence is TGTGCCAGTAGTAGACAGGGTATAGGCCTCATGAACACTGAAGCTTTCTTT. It specifies CASSRQGIGLMNTEAFF. The chain joins TRBV19 to TRBJ1-1; TRBD1 aligns across 7 bases. Germline V gene sequence: CDR1 LNHDA, CDR2 SQIVND (reference sequence). This CDR3 region has 17 residues. The trim removed 4 bases at V and 0 bases at J, leaving 11 bases unmatched.

The chain is built from TRBV24-1 and TRBJ2-3; TRBD1 matches 8 bases. This CDR3 has 14 amino acids. Germline values: CDR1 KGHDR, CDR2 SFDVKD. J gave up 7 bases and V 4 bases, and 6 bases lay outside the gene matches. In DNA, the CDR3 is TGTGCCACCAGTGACCATCAGGGGGCTTATACGCAGTATTTT. It translates to CATSDHQGAYTQYF.

The chain recombines TRBV10-3 with TRBJ1-5, with a weak D call TRBD1 (5 bases). With 3 bases removed from V and 4 bases from J, the gap between germline ends came to 16 bases. Germline assignment: CDR1 ENHRY and CDR2 SYGVKD. The CDR3 runs 16 residues. Here the CDR3 reads CAISDYGGLGNQPQHF. In nucleotides, the CDR3 is TGTGCCATCAGTGATTACGGGGGTCTGGGGAATCAGCCCCAGCATTTT.

The V gene is TRBV27, the J gene TRBJ2-4; the D gene is possibly TRBD1 (5 bases). CDR1 is MNHEY and CDR2 is SMNVEV in the germline V gene (reference sequence). The CDR3 contains 15 residues. V gave up 6 bases and J gave up 5 bases, with 17 bases separating them. The CDR3 here is CASSPGALGENIQYF. CDR3 nucleotides: TGTGCCAGCAGCCCCGGTGCCCTAGGGGAAAACATTCAGTACTTC.

This sequence joins TRBV5-4 and TRBJ2-5; TRBD2 aligns across 8 bases. The V gene's germline CDR1 is SGHNT and CDR2 YYREEE (reference sequence). V was clipped by 1 base and J by 1 base; unmatched bases: 3. The CDR3 extends over 15 amino acids. The CDR3 protein is CASSLYLAGQETQYF. As DNA, the CDR3 is TGTGCCAGCAGCTTGTACCTAGCGGGCCAAGAGACCCAGTACTTC.

The rearrangement joins TRBV4-1 to TRBJ1-5; tentatively, D is TRBD1 (5 bases). The CDR3 contains 13 residues. The germline V gene encodes CDR1 MGHRA and CDR2 YSYEKL. V gave up 0 bases and J gave up 6 bases, with 6 bases separating them. This CDR3 is CASSQEDTQPQHF. In DNA, the CDR3 is TGCGCCAGCAGCCAAGAGGACACTCAGCCCCAGCATTTT.

This sequence joins TRBV7-9 and TRBJ2-1; TRBD2 matches 7 bases. Per the germline V gene, CDR1 is SEHNR and CDR2 is FQNEAQ (reference sequence). CDR3 length equals 15 residues. The ends lost 1 base at V and 9 bases at J; junction bases unmatched: 9. In nucleotides, the CDR3 is TGTGCCAGCAGCTTAGGAGCCCGACTAGCCCCTGAGCAGTTCTTC. Translating gives CASSLGARLAPEQFF.

This chain connects TRBV5-1 to TRBJ2-7, with TRBD2 as a possible D gene (6 bases). Trimming removed 0 bases from V and 1 base from J, with 14 bases in between. The germline CDR1 and CDR2 sequences are SGHRS and YFSETQ. The CDR3 totals 16 residues. CDR3 protein: CASSLDPGDFSYEQYF. As DNA, the CDR3 is TGCGCCAGCAGCTTGGACCCGGGGGATTTTTCCTACGAGCAGTACTTC. Full variable domain (missing parts from reference TRBV5-1 and TRBJ2-7): KAGVTQTPRYLIKTRGQQVTLSCSPISGHRSVSWYQQTPGQGLQFLFEYFSETQRNKGNFPGRFSGRQFSNSRSEMNVSTLELGDSALYLCASSLDPGDFSYEQYFGPGTRLTVT.

This clone has just one count. The gene calls are TRBV7-8 and TRBJ2-1, with 12 nucleotides matching TRBD2. The CDR3 runs to 15 residues. Per the germline V gene, CDR1 is SGHVS and CDR2 is FQNEAQ. The V gene end was trimmed by 5 bases and the J gene end by 8 bases; junction bases not matched to a gene: 7. CDR3 residues: CASSPTSGRSDEQFF. The CDR3 nucleotides are TGTGCCAGCAGCCCTACTAGCGGGAGGAGTGATGAGCAGTTCTTC.

This clone was observed a single time. The rearrangement joins TRBV9 to TRBJ1-6; TRBD1 agrees at 7 bases. CDR1 SGDLS and CDR2 YYNGEE come from the germline V gene. The CDR3 is made up of 16 amino acids. With V trimmed by 2 bases and J by 8 bases, 10 bases remained unmatched. CDR3 sequence (DNA): TGTGCCAGCAGCGTCGCTACAGGGGAATCTTATTCACCCCTCCACTTT. It translates to CASSVATGESYSPLHF.